The 15 T cell receptor beta chains reported below all come from one sample, sequenced in a study of naive and memory T cell subsets. An equimolar mix of two oligonucleotides served as the beta constant-region primer for TRBC1 and TRBC2. TCRdb recomputed calls from the UMI-ligation and nested PCR reads with MiXCR, one row per CDR3 protein. The sample yields tens of thousands of distinct CDR3 sequences, about 7% seen once. The sample consisted of central memory CD4+ T cells from blood. All receptors come from a human donor in good health.

The gene calls are TRBV6-5 and TRBJ2-1; 9 bases are a match to TRBD2. Unmatched junction bases numbered 9, after V lost 6 bases and J lost 3 bases. Germline V gene data show CDR1 as MNHEY and CDR2 as SVGAGI. The CDR3 is 16 residues long. The CDR3: CASRQIAGVNYNEQFF. The CDR3 DNA reads TGTGCCAGCAGACAAATAGCGGGAGTTAACTACAATGAGCAGTTCTTC.

This clonotype was seen ten or more times. The CDR3 sequence is CASSSQGGLAGNTIYF. The CDR3 DNA sequence: TGTGCCAGCAGCTCCCAGGGAGGTCTAGCCGGAAACACCATATATTTT. The gene calls are TRBV5-4 and TRBJ1-3; D perhaps matches TRBD1 (5 bases). Trimming shortened V by 3 bases and J by 4 bases, and 17 bases separated the two germline ends. Germline lookup yields CDR1 SGHNT and CDR2 YYREEE (reference sequence). The CDR3 extends over 16 amino acids.

This clonotype was seen a few times. The CDR3 protein is CASSPPGNSPLHF. The CDR3 region has the DNA TGTGCCAGCAGCCCGCCTGGGAATTCACCCCTCCACTTT. This rearrangement joins TRBV28 to TRBJ1-6; the D is unclear. Trimming shortened V by 6 bases and J by 7 bases, and 10 bases separated the two germline ends. Germline CDR1 reads MDHEN; CDR2 reads SYDVKM. The CDR3 is 13 amino acids.

This clonotype turned up a few times. This chain links TRBV12-3 or TRBV12-4 with TRBJ2-1, with D possibly being TRBD1 (6 bases). This CDR3 is 14 amino acids long. The V end was cut by 6 bases, the J end by 6 bases, with 15 bases between. The CDR3 is CASRSTVQGNEQFF. The CDR3 DNA follows: TGTGCCAGCAGATCGACAGTACAGGGCAATGAGCAGTTCTTC.

This clonotype was counted a few times. This chain connects TRBV5-4 to TRBJ2-2; D is unresolved. The germline CDR1 and CDR2 sequences are SGHNT and YYREEE (reference sequence). V was trimmed by 2 bases and J by 3 bases, leaving 11 bases between them. CDR3 length equals 15 residues. This chain's CDR3 is CASSLIGTYTGELFF. The CDR3 DNA reads TGTGCCAGCAGCTTAATCGGAACCTACACCGGGGAGCTGTTTTTT.

The V call is TRBV7-8, the J call TRBJ2-7; tentative D call: TRBD2 (5 bases). The ends were cut back, 2 bases at V and 3 bases at J, with 8 bases in the middle. The CDR3 covers 13 residues. Per the germline V gene, CDR1 is SGHVS and CDR2 is FQNEAQ. CDR3 residues: CASSLSGGYEQYF. The CDR3 DNA reads TGTGCCAGCAGCTTATCAGGAGGCTACGAGCAGTACTTC.

This clonotype has at least ten counts. V usage is TRBV6-2 or TRBV6-3 and J usage is TRBJ1-1; 9 nucleotides agree with TRBD1. The germline V gene has CDR1 MNHEY and CDR2 SVGEGT. The CDR3 sequence is 15 residues long. The V and J ends lost 4 bases and 4 bases, in that order; junction bases with no gene match: 7. Written as DNA, the CDR3 is TGTGCCAGCAGTTTTGGACAGGGGAGAGGCACTGAAGCTTTCTTT. Its translation is CASSFGQGRGTEAFF.

This clonotype was detected a few times. The V call is TRBV4-3, the J call TRBJ2-7; D is unclear. There are 14 residues in the CDR3. CDR1 LGHNA and CDR2 YSLEER come from the germline V gene. V dropped 0 bases and J dropped 0 bases, with 6 bases sitting between them. This chain's CDR3 is CASSQEPSSYEQYF. In nucleotides, the CDR3 is TGCGCCAGCAGCCAAGAACCGAGCTCCTACGAGCAGTACTTC.

This clonotype has more than one count but fewer than ten. This chain links TRBV19 with TRBJ1-5; 7 bases line up with TRBD1. CDR1 is LNHDA, CDR2 SQIVND, per germline (reference sequence). The V segment lost 4 bases and the J segment 0 bases; nucleotides outside the gene matches: 6. This CDR3 has 16 amino acids. The CDR3 loop is CASSRPGGYSNQPQHF. CDR3 nucleotide sequence: TGTGCCAGTAGTAGGCCAGGGGGTTATAGCAATCAGCCCCAGCATTTT.

V is TRBV27 and J is TRBJ2-7, with D unresolved. The V end lost 6 bases, the J end lost 9 bases, and 3 bases lay between the germline ends. Germline-derived CDR1 and CDR2 are MNHEY and SMNVEV (reference sequence). The CDR3 is 8 amino acids. CDR3 in DNA: TGTGCCAGCAGGGGGCAGTACTTC. Translation gives CASRGQYF.

V is TRBV7-9 and J is TRBJ1-2, with D tentatively TRBD1 (5 bases). V was trimmed by 5 bases and J by 3 bases, leaving 13 bases between them. The CDR3 extends over 14 amino acids. Germline CDR1 SEHNR, CDR2 FQNEAQ (reference sequence). DNA for the CDR3: TGTGCCAGCAGCCCCGTGCTACAGGACTATGGCTACACCTTC. Protein sequence: CASSPVLQDYGYTF.

Only a few counts were recorded for this clonotype. The chain employs TRBV7-4 and TRBJ2-7; D may match TRBD1 or TRBD2 (6 bases each). The CDR3 extends over 17 amino acids. V was cut by 1 base and J by 5 bases, with 21 bases left in between. CDR1 and CDR2 (germline): SGHVT, SQSDAQ. The CDR3 protein is CASSLEGGPDPAHEQYF. CDR3 in DNA: TGTGCCAGCAGCTTAGAGGGGGGCCCGGATCCAGCGCACGAGCAGTACTTC. Full variable domain (missing parts from reference TRBV7-4 and TRBJ2-7): GAGVSQSPRYKVAKRGRDVALRCDSISGHVTLYWYRQTLGQGSEVLTYSQSDAQRDKSGRPSGRFSAERPERSVSTLKIQRTEQGDSAVYLCASSLEGGPDPAHEQYFGPGTRLTVT.

This clonotype has only a few counts. In DNA form, the CDR3 reads TGCAGTGCTAGGGACTACCATGGTGCAGATACGCAGTATTTT. This encodes CSARDYHGADTQYF. The chain combines TRBV20-1 with TRBJ2-3; tentative D call: TRBD2 (6 bases). The V gene's germline CDR1 is DFQATT and CDR2 SNEGSKA (reference sequence). This CDR3 comprises 14 residues. Trimming stripped 3 bases from V and 4 bases from J, with 14 bases between.

Many counts were recorded for this clonotype. The chain couples TRBV20-1 to TRBJ2-1, with D unclear. The CDR3 is 14 residues long. Trimming took 0 bases from V and 5 from J, leaving 11 bases between them. CDR1 DFQATT and CDR2 SNEGSKA come from the germline V gene (reference sequence). CDR3 DNA sequence: TGCAGTGCTAGAGAGCCTAGTTTGGACAATGAGCAGTTCTTC. Translated, it gives CSAREPSLDNEQFF.

This clonotype was seen repeatedly, ten times or more. The rearrangement links TRBV7-2 to TRBJ2-5, with D perhaps matching TRBD2 (5 bases). The CDR3 runs to 15 residues. Germline values: CDR1 SGHTA, CDR2 FQGNSA. Trimming removed 5 bases from V and 2 bases from J, with 15 bases in between. The CDR3 reads CASSHIHSGQETQYF. In DNA, the CDR3 is TGTGCCAGCAGCCACATACACAGCGGACAAGAGACCCAGTACTTC.